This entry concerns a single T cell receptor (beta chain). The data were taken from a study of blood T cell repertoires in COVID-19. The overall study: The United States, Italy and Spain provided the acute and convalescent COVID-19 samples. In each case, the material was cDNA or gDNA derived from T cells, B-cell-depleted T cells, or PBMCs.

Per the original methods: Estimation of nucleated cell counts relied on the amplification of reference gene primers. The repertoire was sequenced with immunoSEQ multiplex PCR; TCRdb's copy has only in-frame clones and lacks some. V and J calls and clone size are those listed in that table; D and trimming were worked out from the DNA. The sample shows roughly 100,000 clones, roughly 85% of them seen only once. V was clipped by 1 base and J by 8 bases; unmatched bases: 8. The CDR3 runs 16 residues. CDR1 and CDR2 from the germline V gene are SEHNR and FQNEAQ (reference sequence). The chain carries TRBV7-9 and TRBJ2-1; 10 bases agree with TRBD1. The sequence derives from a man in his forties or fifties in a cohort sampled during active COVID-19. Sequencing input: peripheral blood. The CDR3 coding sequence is TGTGCCAGCAGCTTAGTAGGGACAGGGGCTCTCGATGAGCAGTTCTTC. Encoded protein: CASSLVGTGALDEQFF.